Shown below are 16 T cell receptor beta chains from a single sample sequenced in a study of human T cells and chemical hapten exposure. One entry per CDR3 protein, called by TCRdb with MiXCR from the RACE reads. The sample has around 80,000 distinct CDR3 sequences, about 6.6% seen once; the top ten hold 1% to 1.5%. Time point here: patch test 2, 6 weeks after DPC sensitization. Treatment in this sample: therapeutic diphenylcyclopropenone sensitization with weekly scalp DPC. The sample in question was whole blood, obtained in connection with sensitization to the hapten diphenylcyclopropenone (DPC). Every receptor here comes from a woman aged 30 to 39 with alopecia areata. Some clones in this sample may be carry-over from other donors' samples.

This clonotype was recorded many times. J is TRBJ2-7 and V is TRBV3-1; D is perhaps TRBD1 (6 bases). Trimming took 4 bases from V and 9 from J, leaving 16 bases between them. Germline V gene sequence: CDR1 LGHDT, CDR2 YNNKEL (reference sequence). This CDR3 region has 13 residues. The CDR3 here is CASSPGRGAGQYF. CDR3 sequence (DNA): TGTGCCAGCAGCCCAGGCAGGGGCGCGGGGCAGTACTTC.

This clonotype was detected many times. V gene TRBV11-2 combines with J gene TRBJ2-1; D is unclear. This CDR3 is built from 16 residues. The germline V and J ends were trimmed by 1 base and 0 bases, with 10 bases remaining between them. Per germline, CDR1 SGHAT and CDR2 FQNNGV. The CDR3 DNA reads TGTGCCAGCAGCTTAGGTCCGGGCAGCTCCTACAATGAGCAGTTCTTC. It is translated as CASSLGPGSSYNEQFF.

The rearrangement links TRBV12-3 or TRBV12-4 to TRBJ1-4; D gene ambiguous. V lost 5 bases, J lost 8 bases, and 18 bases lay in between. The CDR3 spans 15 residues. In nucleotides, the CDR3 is TGTGCCAGCAGTCCCCCTCCTGGGCCGGGGGAAAAACTGTTTTTT. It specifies CASSPPPGPGEKLFF.

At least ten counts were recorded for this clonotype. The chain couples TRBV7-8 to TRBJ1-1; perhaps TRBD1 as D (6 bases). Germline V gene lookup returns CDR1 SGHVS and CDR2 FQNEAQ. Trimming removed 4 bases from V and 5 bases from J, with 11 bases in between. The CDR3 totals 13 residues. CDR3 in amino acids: CASSSDSQTEAFF. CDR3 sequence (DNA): TGTGCCAGCAGCTCGGACAGCCAAACTGAAGCTTTCTTT.

The CDR3 reads CASSLVWGDQAFF. The CDR3 nucleotides read TGTGCCAGCAGCTTAGTTTGGGGGGACCAGGCTTTCTTT. The V call is TRBV7-8, the J call TRBJ1-1; a weak D match, TRBD1 (5 bases). V lost 1 base, J lost 11 bases, and 14 bases lay in between. CDR1 and CDR2 (germline): SGHVS, FQNEAQ. The CDR3 loop spans 13 amino acids.

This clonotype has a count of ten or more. The CDR3 reads CASSLLQGTEAFF. For the CDR3, the DNA is TGTGCCAGCAGTTTACTACAGGGGACTGAAGCTTTCTTT. The chain carries TRBV12-3 or TRBV12-4 and TRBJ1-1, with 7 nucleotides matching TRBD1. The CDR3 is 13 amino acids. Trimming cost V 2 bases and J 5 bases; bases outside gene matches: 2.

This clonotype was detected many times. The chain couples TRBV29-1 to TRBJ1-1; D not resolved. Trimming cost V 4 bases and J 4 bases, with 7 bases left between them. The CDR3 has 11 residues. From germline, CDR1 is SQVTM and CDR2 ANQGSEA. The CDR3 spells CSVGGTTEAFF. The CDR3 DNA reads TGCAGCGTTGGGGGAACCACTGAAGCTTTCTTT. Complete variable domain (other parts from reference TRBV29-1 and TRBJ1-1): SAVISQKPSRDICQRGTSLTIQCQVDSQVTMMFWYRQQPGQSLTLIATANQGSEATYESGFVIDKFPISRPNLTFSTLTVSNMSPEDSSIYLCSVGGTTEAFFGQGTRLTVV.

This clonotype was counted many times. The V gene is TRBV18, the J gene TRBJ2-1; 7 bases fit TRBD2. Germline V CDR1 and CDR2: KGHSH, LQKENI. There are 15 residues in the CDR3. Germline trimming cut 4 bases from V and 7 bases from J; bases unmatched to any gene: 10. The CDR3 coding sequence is TGTGCCAGCTCACGCAAGTCTAGCGGAGCGAATGAGCAGTTCTTC. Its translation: CASSRKSSGANEQFF.

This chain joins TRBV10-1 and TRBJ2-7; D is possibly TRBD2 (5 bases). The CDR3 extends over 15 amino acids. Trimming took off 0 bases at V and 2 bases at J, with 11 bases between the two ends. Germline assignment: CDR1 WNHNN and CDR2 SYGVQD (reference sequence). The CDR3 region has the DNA TGCGCCAGCAGTGAGTCGAGCGGCCTACCCTACGAGCAGTACTTC. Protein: CASSESSGLPYEQYF.

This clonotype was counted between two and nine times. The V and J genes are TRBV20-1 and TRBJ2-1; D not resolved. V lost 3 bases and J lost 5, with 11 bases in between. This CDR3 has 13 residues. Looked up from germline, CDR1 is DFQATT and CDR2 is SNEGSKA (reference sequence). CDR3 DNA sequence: TGCAGTGCTAGTCGACGCGGAGACAATGAGCAGTTCTTC. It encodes CSASRRGDNEQFF.

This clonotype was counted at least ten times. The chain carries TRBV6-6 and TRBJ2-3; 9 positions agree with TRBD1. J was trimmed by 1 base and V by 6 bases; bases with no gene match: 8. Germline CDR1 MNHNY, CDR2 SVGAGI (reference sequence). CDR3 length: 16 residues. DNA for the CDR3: TGTGCCAGCAGGCACAGGGGGCGCATGGGCACAGATACGCAGTATTTT. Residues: CASRHRGRMGTDTQYF.

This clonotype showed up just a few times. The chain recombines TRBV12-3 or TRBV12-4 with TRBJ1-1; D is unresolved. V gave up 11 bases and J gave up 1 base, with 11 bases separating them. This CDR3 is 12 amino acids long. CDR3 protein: CAASAGNTEAFF. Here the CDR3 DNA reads TGTGCCGCATCGGCAGGGAACACTGAAGCTTTCTTT.

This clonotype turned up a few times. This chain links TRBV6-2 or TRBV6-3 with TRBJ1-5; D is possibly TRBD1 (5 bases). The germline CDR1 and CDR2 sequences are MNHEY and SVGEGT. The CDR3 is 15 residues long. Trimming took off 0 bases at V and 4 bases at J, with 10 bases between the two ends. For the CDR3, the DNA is TGTGCCAGCAGTTACTCGGGGACTGTGAATCAGCCCCAGCATTTT. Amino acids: CASSYSGTVNQPQHF.

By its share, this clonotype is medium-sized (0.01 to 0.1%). The CDR3 loop is CASSLWVESPLHF. The CDR3 DNA is TGTGCCAGCAGCTTATGGGTAGAGTCACCCCTCCACTTT. The chain is built from TRBV7-9 and TRBJ1-6; D is undetermined. V dropped 2 bases and J dropped 10 bases, with 9 bases sitting between them. Per germline, CDR1 SEHNR and CDR2 FQNEAQ (reference sequence). There are 13 residues in the CDR3.

This chain's CDR3 is CASSSGDRSNTEAFF. In DNA, the CDR3 is TGTGCCAGCAGCTCCGGGGACCGCAGCAACACTGAAGCTTTCTTT. The rearrangement uses TRBV5-4 and TRBJ1-1; D possibly corresponds to TRBD1 (5 bases). This CDR3 is 15 amino acids long. Germline assignment: CDR1 SGHNT and CDR2 YYREEE (reference sequence). Trimming removed 3 bases from V and 2 bases from J, with 14 bases in between.

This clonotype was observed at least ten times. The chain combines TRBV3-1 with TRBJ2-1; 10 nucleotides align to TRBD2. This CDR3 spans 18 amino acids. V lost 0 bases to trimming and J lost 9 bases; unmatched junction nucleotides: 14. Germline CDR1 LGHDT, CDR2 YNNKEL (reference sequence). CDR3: CASSQEGRTGTSVREQFF. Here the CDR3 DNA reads TGTGCCAGCAGCCAAGAAGGAAGAACCGGGACTAGCGTTCGTGAGCAGTTCTTC.